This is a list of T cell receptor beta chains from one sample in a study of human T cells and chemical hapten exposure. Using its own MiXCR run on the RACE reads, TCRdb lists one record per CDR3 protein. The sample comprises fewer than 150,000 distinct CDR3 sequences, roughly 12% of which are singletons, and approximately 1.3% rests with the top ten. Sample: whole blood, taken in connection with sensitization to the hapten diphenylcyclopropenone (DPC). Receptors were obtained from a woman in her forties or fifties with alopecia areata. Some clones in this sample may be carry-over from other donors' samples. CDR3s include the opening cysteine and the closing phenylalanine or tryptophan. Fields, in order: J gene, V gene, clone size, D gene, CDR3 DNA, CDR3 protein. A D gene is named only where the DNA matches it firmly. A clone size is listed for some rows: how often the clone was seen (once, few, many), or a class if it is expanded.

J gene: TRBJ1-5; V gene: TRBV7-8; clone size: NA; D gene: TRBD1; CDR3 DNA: TGTGCCAGCAGCCAATCCGGGACAGGGAGCAATCAGCCCCAGCATTTT; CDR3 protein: CASSQSGTGSNQPQHF
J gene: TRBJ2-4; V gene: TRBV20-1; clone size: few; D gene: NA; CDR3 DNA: TGCAGTGCTAGAGATATAACAGGGGCCAAAAACATTCAGTACTTC; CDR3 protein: CSARDITGAKNIQYF
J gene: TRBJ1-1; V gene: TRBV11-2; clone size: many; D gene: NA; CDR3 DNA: TGTGCCAGCAGCTTCGCCAGGGAGTCAGCTTTCTTT; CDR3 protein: CASSFARESAFF
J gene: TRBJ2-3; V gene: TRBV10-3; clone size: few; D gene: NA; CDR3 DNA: TGTGCCATCAGCCCACAGGGCCTCACAGATACGCAGTATTTT; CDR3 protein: CAISPQGLTDTQYF
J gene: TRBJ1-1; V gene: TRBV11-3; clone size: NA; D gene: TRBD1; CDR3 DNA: TGTGCCAGCAGCTATGGACAGGGGAACACTGAAGCTTTCTTT; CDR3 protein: CASSYGQGNTEAFF
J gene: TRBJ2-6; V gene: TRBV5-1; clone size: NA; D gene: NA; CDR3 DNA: TGCGCCAGCAGCCTAGGGGACAACCCCCGCTCTGGGGCCAACGTCCTGACTTTC; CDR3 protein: CASSLGDNPRSGANVLTF
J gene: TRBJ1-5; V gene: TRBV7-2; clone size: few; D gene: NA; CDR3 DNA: TGTGCCAGCAGCTTAGTAGGGGAGATTCAGCCCCAGCATTTT; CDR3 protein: CASSLVGEIQPQHF
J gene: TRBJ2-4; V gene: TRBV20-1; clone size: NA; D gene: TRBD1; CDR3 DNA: TGCAGTGCTGGGGGGACAGGCCGCGTATTAAACATTCAGTACTTC; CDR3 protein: CSAGGTGRVLNIQYF
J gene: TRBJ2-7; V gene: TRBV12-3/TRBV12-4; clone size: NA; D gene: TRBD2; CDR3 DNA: TGTGCCAGCAGTTTCCGGACTAGCGGGAGTAGCGAGCAGTACTTC; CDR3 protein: CASSFRTSGSSEQYF
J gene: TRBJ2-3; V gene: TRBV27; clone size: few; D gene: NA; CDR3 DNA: TGTGCCAGCAGTGTTCAGGGAGTACTTACCACAGATACGCAGTATTTT; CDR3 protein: CASSVQGVLTTDTQYF
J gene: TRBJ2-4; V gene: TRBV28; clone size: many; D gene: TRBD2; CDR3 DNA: TGTGCCAGCAGTCCTCAGGGACTAGCTGCTGTAGCCAAAAACATTCAGTACTTC; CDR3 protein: CASSPQGLAAVAKNIQYF
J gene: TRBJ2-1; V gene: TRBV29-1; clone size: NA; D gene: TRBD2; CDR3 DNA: TGCAGCGTTGAGGGGCGGGAGCATAACAATGAGCAGTTCTTC; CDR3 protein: CSVEGREHNNEQFF
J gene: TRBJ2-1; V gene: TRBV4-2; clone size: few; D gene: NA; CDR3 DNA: TGTGCCAGCAGCCTCTACAGGGGAGGGGTGGTTGATAGTGAGCAGTTCTTC; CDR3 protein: CASSLYRGGVVDSEQFF
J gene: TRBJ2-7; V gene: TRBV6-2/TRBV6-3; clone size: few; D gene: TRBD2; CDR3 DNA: TGTGCCAGCAGTTACCCCGGGCTAGCGGGAAAACAGGCCTTC; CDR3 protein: CASSYPGLAGKQAF
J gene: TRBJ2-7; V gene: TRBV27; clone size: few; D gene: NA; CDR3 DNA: TGTGCCAGCAGTTTCGACAGGACCCTAGGGCAGTACTTC; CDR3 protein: CASSFDRTLGQYF
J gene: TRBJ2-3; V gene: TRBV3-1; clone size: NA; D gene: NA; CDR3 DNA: TGTGCCAGCAGCCAGGGGGGCGTCGCGGCAGATACGCAGTATTTT; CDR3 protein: CASSQGGVAADTQYF
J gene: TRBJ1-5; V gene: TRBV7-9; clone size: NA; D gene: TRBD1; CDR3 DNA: TGTGCCAGCAGCTCCGGACAGGGCCATAAGCCCCAGCATTTT; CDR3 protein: CASSSGQGHKPQHF
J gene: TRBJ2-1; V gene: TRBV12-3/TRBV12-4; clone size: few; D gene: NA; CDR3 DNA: TGTGCCAGCAGTTTAGCGCCCCCGGGAGACAATGAGCAGTTCTTC; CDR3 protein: CASSLAPPGDNEQFF
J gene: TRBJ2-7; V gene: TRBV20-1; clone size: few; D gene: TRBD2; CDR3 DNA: TGCAGTGCTACTAGACTAGCGGGAGGGCCCGAGCAGTACTTC; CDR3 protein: CSATRLAGGPEQYF
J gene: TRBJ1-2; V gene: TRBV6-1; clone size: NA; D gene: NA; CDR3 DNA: TGTGCCAGCAGTGAAACAGCCAGTGGTGGCTACACCTTC; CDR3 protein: CASSETASGGYTF
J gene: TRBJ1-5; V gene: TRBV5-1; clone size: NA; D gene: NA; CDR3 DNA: TGCGCCAGCAGCCCCATTGGTGGTCAGCCCCAGCATTTT; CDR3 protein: CASSPIGGQPQHF
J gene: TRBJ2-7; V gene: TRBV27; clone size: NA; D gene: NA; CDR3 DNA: TGTGCCAGCAGTTTGGCCCCTATTGGCTACGAGCAGTACTTC; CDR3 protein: CASSLAPIGYEQYF
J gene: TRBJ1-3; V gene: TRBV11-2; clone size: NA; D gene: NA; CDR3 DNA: TGTGCCAGCAGCTTCTCGGAGGGGGGAAACACCATATATTTT; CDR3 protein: CASSFSEGGNTIYF
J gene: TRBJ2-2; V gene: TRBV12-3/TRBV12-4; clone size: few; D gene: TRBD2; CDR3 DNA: TGTGCCAGCAGTTCCGGGACTAGCGGAAACACCGGGGAGCTGTTTTTT; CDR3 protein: CASSSGTSGNTGELFF
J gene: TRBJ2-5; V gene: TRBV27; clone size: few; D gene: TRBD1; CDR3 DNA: TGTGCCAGCAGCTCGACCGGACAGGAACAAGAGACCCAGTACTTC; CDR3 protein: CASSSTGQEQETQYF
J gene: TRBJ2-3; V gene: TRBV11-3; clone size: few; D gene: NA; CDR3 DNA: TGTGCCAGCGTAGGGGGTAAAGGTACCGCAGATACGCAGTATTTT; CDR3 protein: CASVGGKGTADTQYF
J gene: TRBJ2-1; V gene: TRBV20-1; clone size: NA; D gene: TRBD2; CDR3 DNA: TGCAGTGCTAGAAGACTAGCGGGGAGTAATGAGCAGTCCTTC; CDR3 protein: CSARRLAGSNEQSF
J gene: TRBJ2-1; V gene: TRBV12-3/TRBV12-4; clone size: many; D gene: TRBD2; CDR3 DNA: TGTGCCAGCAGTTTTTTTCTAGCGGGAGTTAGTGAGCAGTTCTTC; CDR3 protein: CASSFFLAGVSEQFF